One sample yielded the 25 T cell receptor beta chains listed below, sequenced in a study of long-term antiretroviral therapy in people with HIV. The assay used was immunoSEQ (version v3.0), run at survey level. Method: immunoSEQ multiplex PCR; TCRdb's copy keeps in-frame clones and lacks some. Of approximately 12,000 clones in the sample, about 89% are singletons; the top ten hold approximately 20%. The input for sequencing was unsorted PBMCs, taken 0.2 years before starting antiretroviral therapy. The source is a woman aged 35 to 49 with HIV.

This rearrangement joins TRBV7-9 to TRBJ1-5; D perhaps matches TRBD1 (6 bases). Per germline, CDR1 SEHNR and CDR2 FQNEAQ (reference sequence). V was clipped by 5 bases and J by 5 bases, with 13 bases between them. CDR3 length equals 14 residues. The CDR3 nucleotides are TGTGCCAGCAGCCCGACAGGTCCTTATCAGCCCCAGCATTTT. Translating gives CASSPTGPYQPQHF.

This sequence joins TRBV15 and TRBJ1-5, with 7 bases that match TRBD1. Trimming removed 4 bases from V and 6 bases from J; junction bases left unmatched: 3. The CDR3 is made up of 13 amino acids. In germline, CDR1 is LNHNV, CDR2 YYDKDF (reference sequence). CDR3: CATSNRGSQPQHF. CDR3 in DNA: TGTGCCACCAGCAACAGGGGAAGTCAGCCCCAGCATTTT.

This clone was recorded once. The chain is built from TRBV5-1 and TRBJ2-3; TRBD2 might be the D (6 bases). V gave up 1 base and J gave up 4 bases, with 16 bases separating them. CDR1 SGHRS and CDR2 YFSETQ come from the germline V gene. The CDR3 contains 16 residues. The CDR3 reads CASSLTGGTKADTQYF. For the CDR3, the DNA is TGCGCCAGCAGCTTGACAGGAGGGACCAAGGCAGATACGCAGTATTTT.

The gene calls are TRBV10-3 and TRBJ2-1, with 9 positions matching TRBD2. V trimming: 2 bases; J trimming: 4 bases; junction bases outside the gene matches: 0. This CDR3 spans 14 amino acids. Germline CDR1 ENHRY, CDR2 SYGVKD. CDR3 amino acids: CAISEAGGYNEQFF. Written as DNA, the CDR3 is TGTGCCATCAGTGAGGCGGGGGGGTACAATGAGCAGTTCTTC.

The chain has TRBV27 and TRBJ2-7, with 7 positions matching TRBD1. CDR1 is MNHEY, CDR2 SMNVEV, per germline (reference sequence). This CDR3 is built from 14 residues. Trimming took 5 bases from V and 3 from J; bases not matched to a gene: 7. CDR3 in amino acids: CASSRTGVDYEQYF. The CDR3 region has the DNA TGTGCCAGCAGTAGAACAGGGGTGGACTACGAGCAGTACTTC.

The genes are TRBV18 and TRBJ2-2; D ambiguous. V lost 0 bases and J lost 2, with 16 bases in between. Germline V gene lookup returns CDR1 KGHSH and CDR2 LQKENI. The CDR3 is made up of 18 amino acids. CDR3 region: CASSPPITASINTGELFF. CDR3 bases: TGTGCCAGCTCACCACCGATCACAGCTTCTATTAACACCGGGGAGCTGTTTTTT.

DNA for the CDR3: TGTGCCACCCGGGACTTAGGGGATACGCAGTATTTT. This translates into CATRDLGDTQYF. J is TRBJ2-3 and V is TRBV2; D possibly corresponds to TRBD2 (6 bases). CDR3 length: 12 residues. V was cut by 10 bases and J by 6 bases, with 14 bases left in between. The germline gives CDR1 SNHLY, CDR2 FYNNEI.

The V and J genes are TRBV7-9 and TRBJ1-1; no clear D. The CDR3 covers 12 residues. The germline CDR1 and CDR2 sequences are SEHNR and FQNEAQ (reference sequence). V was clipped by 5 bases and J by 4 bases, with 8 bases between them. The CDR3 here is CASSPRSTEAFF. CDR3 bases: TGTGCCAGCAGCCCTCGGAGCACTGAAGCTTTCTTT.

The rearrangement uses TRBV5-4 and TRBJ2-5; TRBD2 matches 7 bases. J gave up 3 bases and V 4 bases, and 3 bases lay outside the gene matches. Germline assignment: CDR1 SGHNT and CDR2 YYREEE (reference sequence). This CDR3 is 13 amino acids long. The CDR3 reads CASSQGLEETQYF. In DNA form, the CDR3 reads TGTGCCAGCAGCCAAGGACTAGAAGAGACCCAGTACTTC.

The rearrangement uses TRBV30 and TRBJ2-3; 8 bases fit TRBD1. V shed 0 bases, J shed 6 bases, and the junction held 5 bases outside the gene matches. From germline, CDR1 is GTSNPN and CDR2 SVGIG (reference sequence). This CDR3 is 14 amino acids long. The DNA for the CDR3 is TGTGCCTGGAGTGTTGGGCAGGGGGCCGATACGCAGTATTTT. Protein product: CAWSVGQGADTQYF.

The chain combines TRBV4-3 with TRBJ1-2; 10 positions agree with TRBD1. The junction had 4 bases not matched to a gene; V was cut back by 4 bases and J by 5 bases. This CDR3 has 14 residues. The V gene's germline CDR1 is LGHNA and CDR2 YSLEER. The CDR3 bases are TGCGCCAGCAGCCCGGGGACAGGGGAATATGGCTACACCTTC. It is translated as CASSPGTGEYGYTF.

CDR3 bases: TGTGCCAGCAGTTTATCCGGGGACAGGGGGTCCTACGAGCAGTACTTC. Protein: CASSLSGDRGSYEQYF. The chain recombines TRBV27 with TRBJ2-7; 11 nucleotides align to TRBD1. The V gene end was trimmed by 0 bases and the J gene end by 1 base; junction bases not matched to a gene: 2. Germline CDR1 MNHEY, CDR2 SMNVEV (reference sequence). The CDR3 has 16 residues.

A single count supports this clone. V gene TRBV6-5 combines with J gene TRBJ1-1; D is uncertain. The CDR3 consists of 13 residues. The germline V gene has CDR1 MNHEY and CDR2 SVGAGI. Trimming removed 5 bases from V and 0 bases from J, with 7 bases in between. CDR3 protein: CASSRGVNTEAFF. The DNA for the CDR3 is TGTGCCAGCAGTCGTGGGGTGAACACTGAAGCTTTCTTT.

This clone was detected only once. V gene TRBV6-5 combines with J gene TRBJ1-4; TRBD1 matches 7 bases. Trimming removed 6 bases from V and 5 bases from J; junction bases left unmatched: 6. The germline V gene encodes CDR1 MNHEY and CDR2 SVGAGI. CDR3 length equals 14 residues. The CDR3 bases are TGTGCCAGCAGATCGACAGGGAGGAATGAAAAACTGTTTTTT. Translated: CASRSTGRNEKLFF.

The chain is built from TRBV29-1 and TRBJ1-4, with D maybe TRBD1 (6 bases). CDR3 length equals 14 residues. The V end was cut by 6 bases, the J end by 3 bases, with 14 bases between. Germline V gives CDR1 SQVTM, CDR2 ANQGSEA. For the CDR3, the DNA is TGCAGCGTCCGAGCGGACAGCTCTAATGAAAAACTGTTTTTT. Translating it yields CSVRADSSNEKLFF. The variable domain in full, with the rest retrieved from reference TRBV29-1 and TRBJ1-4, is SAVISQKPSRDICQRGTSLTIQCQVDSQVTMMFWYRQQPGQSLTLIATANQGSEATYESGFVIDKFPISRPNLTFSTLTVSNMSPEDSSIYLCSVRADSSNEKLFFGSGTQLSVL.

V is TRBV6-6 and J is TRBJ1-5; weak D call: TRBD1 (6 bases). Looked up from germline, CDR1 is MNHNY and CDR2 is SVGAGI (reference sequence). V lost 5 bases, J lost 9 bases, and 17 bases lay in between. There are 14 residues in the CDR3. CDR3 residues: CASSTRGASWPQHF. CDR3 DNA: TGTGCCAGCAGTACCCGGGGGGCTTCTTGGCCCCAGCATTTT.

This clone was found once. DNA of the CDR3: TGTGCCAGCAGCGTAGAGCCAGGGGGCGAGGGTAACTATGGCTACACCTTC. Translation gives CASSVEPGGEGNYGYTF. The rearrangement links TRBV9 to TRBJ1-2; 8 nucleotides agree with TRBD1. After removal of 0 bases from V and 1 base from J, the junction contained 8 bases not matched to a gene. The CDR3 runs to 17 residues. Germline CDR1 reads SGDLS; CDR2 reads YYNGEE.

This chain joins TRBV30 and TRBJ1-5, with D maybe TRBD1 (5 bases). The V gene lost 3 bases and the J gene lost 4 bases, with 13 bases spanning the gap. Germline V gene data show CDR1 as GTSNPN and CDR2 as SVGIG (reference sequence). The CDR3 consists of 14 residues. The CDR3 DNA is TGTGCCTGGAGCCAGGCGCGGGGGAATCAGCCCCAGCATTTT. It specifies CAWSQARGNQPQHF.

The chain is built from TRBV5-1 and TRBJ1-4; possible D gene TRBD1, 5 bases. Germline CDR1 reads SGHRS; CDR2 reads YFSETQ. CDR3 length equals 16 residues. Trimming took 0 bases from V and 8 from J, leaving 17 bases between them. The CDR3, as DNA: TGCGCCAGCAGCTTGGTCCCCATTGTAAAGGGGGAAAAACTGTTTTTT. This codes for CASSLVPIVKGEKLFF.

CDR3 sequence (DNA): TGTGCCTGGAGCGGGCTGAAGACCTTTTCTGGGGCCAACGTCCTGACTTTC. Translated: CAWSGLKTFSGANVLTF. This chain connects TRBV30 to TRBJ2-6; D not certain. Germline V gene sequence: CDR1 GTSNPN, CDR2 SVGIG (reference sequence). The CDR3 is made up of 17 amino acids. V lost 3 bases, J lost 1 base, and 16 bases lay in between.

The V call is TRBV19, the J call TRBJ2-5; 10 bases are shared with TRBD1. This CDR3 is built from 15 residues. CDR1 LNHDA and CDR2 SQIVND come from the germline V gene (reference sequence). V lost 6 bases, J lost 5 bases, and 9 bases stayed unmatched. The CDR3 sequence is CASRTGGDGFETQYF. The CDR3 nucleotides read TGTGCCAGTAGGACAGGGGGCGATGGGTTCGAGACCCAGTACTTC. The whole variable domain, filled in from reference TRBV19 and TRBJ2-5, reads DGGITQSPKYLFRKEGQNVTLSCEQNLNHDAMYWYRQDPGQGLRLIYYSQIVNDFQKGDIAEGYSVSREKKESFPLTVTSAQKNPTAFYLCASRTGGDGFETQYFGPGTRLLVL.

The chain combines TRBV5-6 with TRBJ2-1, with 8 bases lining up with TRBD2. V dropped 1 base and J dropped 6; count of bases not matched to a gene: 9. This CDR3 contains 16 residues. Germline CDR1 SGHDT, CDR2 YYEEEE. The CDR3 here is CASSLLVAGRPNEQFF. In DNA form, the CDR3 reads TGTGCCAGCAGCTTGCTAGTAGCGGGGAGGCCCAATGAGCAGTTCTTC. The full variable domain, in which reference TRBV5-6 and TRBJ2-1 provide the parts outside the CDR3, is DAGVTQSPTHLIKTRGQQVTLRCSPKSGHDTVSWYQQALGQGPQFIFQYYEEEERQRGNFPDRFSGHQFPNYSSELNVNALLLGDSALYLCASSLLVAGRPNEQFFGPGTRLTVL.

This clone is a singleton in its sample. V is TRBV10-3 and J is TRBJ1-4; possibly TRBD1 for D (5 bases). Trimming took 6 bases from V and 7 from J, leaving 15 bases between them. The CDR3 runs 14 residues. The V gene's germline CDR1 is ENHRY and CDR2 SYGVKD. The CDR3 spells CAIRDSDAGEKLFF. Here the CDR3 DNA reads TGTGCCATCAGAGACAGCGACGCGGGTGAAAAACTGTTTTTT.

This clone was counted once. CDR3 amino acids: CASSLGGASGASDTQYF. CDR3 nucleotides: TGTGCCAGCAGCTTAGGCGGGGCTAGCGGGGCTTCAGATACGCAGTATTTT. The chain uses TRBV11-2 and TRBJ2-3; TRBD2 matches 9 bases. Germline assignment: CDR1 SGHAT and CDR2 FQNNGV. This CDR3 is built from 17 residues. Trimming cost V 1 base and J 4 bases; bases outside gene matches: 9.

This clone was seen only once. The V gene is TRBV5-1, the J gene TRBJ2-6; D gene unclear. The V and J ends lost 5 bases and 0 bases respectively, with 6 bases between them. Germline CDR1 and CDR2: SGHRS and YFSETQ. CDR3 length equals 14 residues. In DNA, the CDR3 is TGCGCCAGCAGGCGTGACTCTGGGGCCAACGTCCTGACTTTC. It specifies CASRRDSGANVLTF.